The 17 T cell receptor beta chains presented below share a single source sample, sequenced in a study of patients and donors after allogeneic stem cell transplantation. TCRdb re-analysed the RT-PCR reads in MiXCR, keeping a single row per CDR3 protein. The repertoire has more than 850,000 distinct CDR3 sequences, about 20% of them found once; the top ten carry 5% to 7.5%. Sequenced material: blood, either unsorted or a sorted T cell fraction (not recorded which). The receptors here all came from a human donor who was either an allogeneic HSCT recipient or a stem cell or donor lymphocyte infusion donor (not recorded which). It is not recorded whose cells these are; they may come from a transplant donor.

This clonotype was seen a few times. CDR3 region: CASSVVRAHNEQFF. The DNA of the CDR3 is TGTGCCAGCAGCGTAGTGCGGGCTCACAATGAGCAGTTCTTC. J is TRBJ2-1 and V is TRBV9; a possible D gene is TRBD2 (5 bases). The CDR3 has 14 residues. Germline CDR1 reads SGDLS; CDR2 reads YYNGEE. Trimming left V 0 bases short and J 5 bases short, with 9 bases between.

In its sample, this clonotype was seen a few times. The genes are TRBV10-3 and TRBJ1-1; no clear D. V lost 10 bases to trimming and J lost 5 bases, with 23 bases between them. CDR3 length: 15 amino acids. The V gene's germline CDR1 is ENHRY and CDR2 SYGVKD. The CDR3 DNA sequence: TGTGCCAGCCTTAGGCGGGCCAGCTCAAAGACTGAAGCTTTCTTT. It specifies CASLRRASSKTEAFF.

The chain is built from TRBV30 and TRBJ2-6; TRBD1 is a possible D gene (5 bases). V was cut by 3 bases and J by 1 base, with 10 bases left in between. In germline, CDR1 is GTSNPN, CDR2 SVGIG (reference sequence). The CDR3 spans 15 residues. The CDR3 nucleotides are TGTGCCTGGAGCGGCGCAGGGTCTGGGGCCAACGTCCTGACTTTC. It codes for CAWSGAGSGANVLTF.

This clonotype was observed a handful of times. This chain joins TRBV12-3 or TRBV12-4 and TRBJ2-7, with D maybe TRBD1 (5 bases). V was shortened by 3 bases and J by 3 bases, with 6 bases between the two germline ends. This CDR3 is built from 12 residues. CDR3 in amino acids: CASSFGHYEQYF. CDR3 nucleotides: TGTGCCAGCAGTTTCGGACACTACGAGCAGTACTTC.

The rearrangement links TRBV6-2 or TRBV6-3 to TRBJ2-3; no clear D. The length of the CDR3 is 14 residues. Trimming took off 0 bases at V and 6 bases at J, with 10 bases between the two ends. CDR1 and CDR2 (germline): MNHEY, SVGEGT. The CDR3 is CASSYSKLGDTQYF. DNA of the CDR3: TGTGCCAGCAGTTACTCAAAGCTGGGCGATACGCAGTATTTT.

The V call is TRBV4-2, the J call TRBJ2-3; D is perhaps TRBD1 (5 bases). The germline V gene has CDR1 LGHNA and CDR2 YNFKEQ. The V end was cut by 0 bases, the J end by 0 bases, with 22 bases between. CDR3 length equals 20 residues. The CDR3 nucleotides are TGTGCCAGCAGCCAAGATCAGGGTTACCACGTCCGAAAAAGCACAGATACGCAGTATTTT. Translating gives CASSQDQGYHVRKSTDTQYF.

The J gene is TRBJ2-2, the V gene TRBV7-3, with a tentative D call TRBD2 (5 bases). The CDR3 runs 14 residues. V lost 5 bases and J 1 base, leaving 8 bases between the germline ends. Per the germline V gene, CDR1 is SGHTA and CDR2 is FQGTGA. CDR3 DNA sequence: TGTGCCAGCAGCCACACTAGGAACACCGGGGAGCTGTTTTTT. Translated: CASSHTRNTGELFF. Supplemented by reference TRBV7-3 and TRBJ2-2, the full variable domain reads GAGVSQTPSNKVTEKGKYVELRCDPISGHTALYWYRQSLGQGPEFLIYFQGTGAADDSGLPNDRFFAVRPEGSVSTLKIQRTERGDSAVYLCASSHTRNTGELFFGEGSRLTVL.

The V call is TRBV29-1, the J call TRBJ2-7; 7 bases align to TRBD2. Germline V gene sequence: CDR1 SQVTM, CDR2 ANQGSEA. V shed 4 bases, J shed 4 bases, and the junction held 7 bases outside the gene matches. The CDR3 loop spans 13 amino acids. CDR3 coding DNA: TGCAGCGTTGGGGAGGGAGCGGGGTACGAGCAGTACTTC. Translation: CSVGEGAGYEQYF.

This clonotype was picked up a small number of times. The chain combines TRBV5-1 with TRBJ1-2, with no clear D. V was trimmed by 4 bases and J by 7 bases, leaving 23 bases between them. This CDR3 region has 16 residues. The germline V gene has CDR1 SGHRS and CDR2 YFSETQ. The CDR3 sequence: CASSGEGRQSRGGYTF. For the CDR3, the DNA is TGCGCCAGCAGCGGAGAGGGTCGCCAAAGCAGAGGTGGCTACACCTTC.

This clonotype has more than one count but fewer than ten. The chain employs TRBV19 and TRBJ1-3, with D hard to call. The germline CDR1 and CDR2 sequences are LNHDA and SQIVND (reference sequence). With 1 base removed from V and 9 bases from J, the gap between germline ends came to 10 bases. The CDR3 consists of 13 residues. CDR3 bases: TGTGCCAGTAGTATAGGACTCCGCGGCACCATATATTTT. It is translated as CASSIGLRGTIYF.

This chain uses TRBV24-1 with TRBJ2-3; D is perhaps TRBD1 (6 bases). CDR3 length: 16 residues. CDR1 and CDR2 (germline): KGHDR, SFDVKD. V was cut by 5 bases and J by 1 base, with 15 bases left in between. The CDR3 bases are TGTGCCACCAGTGTCACTTCCCAGGGGCGCACAGATACGCAGTATTTT. This sequence encodes CATSVTSQGRTDTQYF.

There are a few counts of this clonotype. CDR3 bases: TGCAGTGCTAGAGAGGTCACGAGCACAGATACGCAGTATTTT. This sequence encodes CSAREVTSTDTQYF. V gene TRBV20-1 combines with J gene TRBJ2-3; D remains ambiguous. V lost 0 bases to trimming and J lost 0 bases, with 7 bases between them. The CDR3 spans 14 residues. In germline, CDR1 is DFQATT, CDR2 SNEGSKA (reference sequence).

This clonotype was recorded many times. DNA for the CDR3: TGCAGTGCTCGACATGTGGAGACCCAGTACTTC. The encoded protein is CSARHVETQYF. The V call is TRBV20-1, the J call TRBJ2-5, with no clear D. The CDR3 extends over 11 amino acids. The V gene lost 5 bases and the J gene lost 5 bases, with 9 bases spanning the gap. CDR1 and CDR2 (germline): DFQATT, SNEGSKA (reference sequence).

This clonotype was detected ten times or more. The chain uses TRBV5-1 and TRBJ2-6; D is unclear. V gave up 3 bases and J gave up 0 bases, with 7 bases separating them. CDR3 length equals 15 residues. Germline-derived CDR1 and CDR2 are SGHRS and YFSETQ. The CDR3, as DNA: TGCGCCAGCAGCTGGGATTTCTCTGGGGCCAACGTCCTGACTTTC. Translation: CASSWDFSGANVLTF.

This clonotype was observed a handful of times. The V and J genes are TRBV20-1 and TRBJ2-1; D is possibly TRBD1 (6 bases). CDR3 length equals 13 residues. Per the germline V gene, CDR1 is DFQATT and CDR2 is SNEGSKA (reference sequence). This CDR3 is CSGTGRSYNEQFF. The CDR3 bases are TGCAGCGGTACAGGGAGATCCTACAATGAGCAGTTCTTC.

This clonotype was seen a handful of times. V is TRBV13 and J is TRBJ2-1; D gene unclear. The V end lost 6 bases, the J end lost 0 bases, and 12 bases lay between the germline ends. This CDR3 contains 15 residues. Germline assignment: CDR1 PRHDT and CDR2 FYEKMQ (reference sequence). The CDR3 sequence is CASRQFGVSYNEQFF. The CDR3 region has the DNA TGTGCCAGCAGGCAATTTGGGGTCTCCTACAATGAGCAGTTCTTC.

V gene TRBV12-3 or TRBV12-4 combines with J gene TRBJ1-6; D possibly corresponds to TRBD1 (6 bases). The CDR3 is 16 amino acids. Trimming stripped 5 bases from V and 6 bases from J, with 17 bases between. CDR3 loop: CASSPTGLWGNSPLHF. In DNA form, the CDR3 reads TGTGCCAGCAGTCCTACAGGGCTTTGGGGTAATTCACCCCTCCACTTT.